Listed below are T cell receptor beta chains from one sample, sequenced in a study of cytomegalovirus exposure and HLA in healthy donors. Some clones are missing from TCRdb's copy, which holds only in-frame ones; the method was immunoSEQ multiplex PCR. Of about 180,000 clones in the sample, roughly 85% are singletons; the top ten hold about 0.72%. Sequenced: PBMCs. These receptors were obtained from a woman in her thirties or forties in good health and CMV-seronegative. Both conserved end residues are part of each CDR3. Each record gives: J gene, V gene, D gene, clone size, CDR3 DNA, CDR3 protein. The D gene is left open where the match is weak. Not every row has a clone size; where given, it reads once, few, many or a size class.

j_gene: TRBJ1-2; v_gene: TRBV5-1; d_gene: NA; abundance: NA; CDR3nt: TGCGCCAGCAGCGCCGATGGACTTCGCGGCTACACCTTC; CDR3aa: CASSADGLRGYTF
j_gene: TRBJ2-7; v_gene: TRBV19; d_gene: TRBD1; abundance: NA; CDR3nt: TGTGCCAGTAGCATCCAGCCGGACAGGGGCTCCTACGAGCAGTACTTC; CDR3aa: CASSIQPDRGSYEQYF
j_gene: TRBJ1-2; v_gene: TRBV14; d_gene: TRBD1; abundance: NA; CDR3nt: TGTGCCAGCAGCCAAGGGACAGGGGGATCCTATGGCTACACCTTC; CDR3aa: CASSQGTGGSYGYTF
j_gene: TRBJ2-7; v_gene: TRBV30; d_gene: TRBD2; abundance: NA; CDR3nt: TGTGCCTGGAGTGAGCGGGGCTACGAGCAGTACTTC; CDR3aa: CAWSERGYEQYF
j_gene: TRBJ1-1; v_gene: TRBV7-9; d_gene: TRBD1; abundance: many; CDR3nt: TGTGCCAGCATTCAAAGTGGGCAGGGGGCTGAAGCTTTCTTT; CDR3aa: CASIQSGQGAEAFF
j_gene: TRBJ2-1; v_gene: TRBV15; d_gene: TRBD2; abundance: NA; CDR3nt: TGTGCCACCAGCGGCGCAACCTCTAGCGGGAGGGCCAGGACTGAGCAGTTCTTC; CDR3aa: CATSGATSSGRARTEQFF
j_gene: TRBJ2-5; v_gene: TRBV9; d_gene: NA; abundance: NA; CDR3nt: TGTGCCAGCAGCGGGGGCGGGGGCACCCAAGAGACCCAGTACTTC; CDR3aa: CASSGGGGTQETQYF
j_gene: TRBJ1-2; v_gene: TRBV7-9; d_gene: NA; abundance: NA; CDR3nt: TGTGCCAGCAGCTCCATCGACGCCAGGGGCCCTAACTATGGCTACACCTTC; CDR3aa: CASSSIDARGPNYGYTF
j_gene: TRBJ1-2; v_gene: TRBV6-5; d_gene: NA; abundance: NA; CDR3nt: TGTGCCAGCAGTTACCGGGGTGTCGGCTACACCTTC; CDR3aa: CASSYRGVGYTF
j_gene: TRBJ2-1; v_gene: TRBV4-3; d_gene: TRBD2; abundance: NA; CDR3nt: TGCGCCAGCAGCCAAGAGGTCCTAGCGGGAGAGGGAGGTGAGCAGTTCTTC; CDR3aa: CASSQEVLAGEGGEQFF
j_gene: TRBJ1-6; v_gene: TRBV7-8; d_gene: NA; abundance: NA; CDR3nt: TGTGCCAGCCGCGAGGGGGTTTCCTATAATTCACCCCTCCACTTT; CDR3aa: CASREGVSYNSPLHF
j_gene: TRBJ2-7; v_gene: TRBV1; d_gene: NA; abundance: once; CDR3nt: TGCACCAGCAGCCCCAGAAGGGGTGCTCCCGCCTACGAGCAGTACTTC; CDR3aa: CTSSPRRGAPAYEQYF
j_gene: TRBJ2-7; v_gene: TRBV5-4; d_gene: TRBD2; abundance: NA; CDR3nt: TGTGCCAGCAGCTTGGGACTAGCGGGGGGCTACGAGCAGTACTTC; CDR3aa: CASSLGLAGGYEQYF
j_gene: TRBJ1-6; v_gene: TRBV6-5; d_gene: NA; abundance: NA; CDR3nt: TGTGCCAGCAGTTACCGACAGTTCTATAATTCACCCCTCCACTTT; CDR3aa: CASSYRQFYNSPLHF
j_gene: TRBJ1-2; v_gene: TRBV4-3; d_gene: TRBD1; abundance: NA; CDR3nt: TGCGCCAGCAGCCAAGGGGGGGACAGGGGCAACTATGGCTACACCTTC; CDR3aa: CASSQGGDRGNYGYTF
j_gene: TRBJ2-1; v_gene: TRBV13; d_gene: NA; abundance: NA; CDR3nt: TGTGCCAGCAGCATCAGACAGGGACTAGACTACAATGAGCAGTTCTTC; CDR3aa: CASSIRQGLDYNEQFF
j_gene: TRBJ2-2; v_gene: TRBV5-1; d_gene: TRBD2; abundance: NA; CDR3nt: TGCGCCAGCAGCTATAGGCTAGCGGGACAGAACACCGGGGAGCTGTTTTTT; CDR3aa: CASSYRLAGQNTGELFF
j_gene: TRBJ1-2; v_gene: TRBV6-5; d_gene: NA; abundance: NA; CDR3nt: TGTGCCAGCACCTGGGCCCCTAACTATGGCTACACCTTC; CDR3aa: CASTWAPNYGYTF
j_gene: TRBJ2-1; v_gene: TRBV30; d_gene: NA; abundance: NA; CDR3nt: TGTGCCTGGAGTGATGGGAGCTCCTACAATGAGCAGTTCTTC; CDR3aa: CAWSDGSSYNEQFF
j_gene: TRBJ1-4; v_gene: TRBV2; d_gene: TRBD1; abundance: few; CDR3nt: TGTGCCAGCAGTCCGACAGGGAGCGGCGAAAAACTGTTTTTT; CDR3aa: CASSPTGSGEKLFF
j_gene: TRBJ1-2; v_gene: TRBV27; d_gene: NA; abundance: NA; CDR3nt: TGTGCCAGCAGTTTAGGGGGGAACTATGGCTACACCTTC; CDR3aa: CASSLGGNYGYTF
j_gene: TRBJ2-1; v_gene: TRBV29-1; d_gene: TRBD1; abundance: NA; CDR3nt: TGCAGCGCGAACAGGGGAAGGAATGAGCAGTTCTTC; CDR3aa: CSANRGRNEQFF
j_gene: TRBJ2-7; v_gene: TRBV2; d_gene: TRBD1; abundance: NA; CDR3nt: TGTGCCAGCAGCGCCGACGGGCAGGGGGCCAACGAGCAGTACTTC; CDR3aa: CASSADGQGANEQYF
j_gene: TRBJ2-6; v_gene: TRBV6-4; d_gene: NA; abundance: few; CDR3nt: TGTGCCAGCAGCGGGGATTTTCTCTCTGGGGCCAACGTCCTGACTTTC; CDR3aa: CASSGDFLSGANVLTF
j_gene: TRBJ1-1; v_gene: TRBV2; d_gene: NA; abundance: few; CDR3nt: TGTGCCTCCCGTACAGGGAGCCTCAGTAACATCAACACTGAAGCTTTCTTT; CDR3aa: CASRTGSLSNINTEAFF
j_gene: TRBJ1-6; v_gene: TRBV9; d_gene: NA; abundance: NA; CDR3nt: TGTGCCAGCAGCGGAGTCGGGGACATCTCGAGCTCCTATAATTCACCCCTCCACTTT; CDR3aa: CASSGVGDISSSYNSPLHF
j_gene: TRBJ1-1; v_gene: TRBV2; d_gene: NA; abundance: NA; CDR3nt: TGTGCCAGCAGTTGGGGAGGTGGGAACACTGAAGCTTTCTTT; CDR3aa: CASSWGGGNTEAFF
j_gene: TRBJ2-1; v_gene: TRBV7-2; d_gene: NA; abundance: NA; CDR3nt: TGTGCCAGCAGCTTAGCAAGCGCAGCGGCCTACAATGAGCAGTTCTTC; CDR3aa: CASSLASAAAYNEQFF
j_gene: TRBJ2-3; v_gene: TRBV19; d_gene: TRBD2; abundance: NA; CDR3nt: TGTGCCAGTAGTAAGCGGGGTAACACAGATACGCAGTATTTT; CDR3aa: CASSKRGNTDTQYF
j_gene: TRBJ2-5; v_gene: TRBV6-6; d_gene: TRBD1; abundance: NA; CDR3nt: TGTGCCAGCAGTTACTCGGGACAGGGCCTCCAAGAGACCCAGTACTTC; CDR3aa: CASSYSGQGLQETQYF
j_gene: TRBJ1-6; v_gene: TRBV2; d_gene: TRBD1; abundance: NA; CDR3nt: TGTGCCAGCAGCATACAGGGGGCGGATTCACCCCTCCACTTT; CDR3aa: CASSIQGADSPLHF
j_gene: TRBJ2-1; v_gene: TRBV28; d_gene: NA; abundance: NA; CDR3nt: TGTGCCAGCAGTCCCCCAGCCGGGAGTCTCAATGAGCAGTTCTTC; CDR3aa: CASSPPAGSLNEQFF